This T cell receptor (beta chain) originates from a study of shared clonotypes between healthy human individuals. The repertoire was sequenced with immunoSEQ multiplex PCR; TCRdb's copy has only in-frame clones and lacks some. Of approximately 320,000 clones listed, about 74% are singletons. This CDR3 contains 13 residues. V was clipped by 6 bases and J by 5 bases; unmatched bases: 5. The germline CDR1 and CDR2 sequences are LNHDA and SQIVND (reference sequence). Sample: memory CD4+ T cells sorted from blood. Subset given: CD45RA-negative fraction. This chain links TRBV19 with TRBJ2-3; the match to TRBD1 covers 7 bases. This receptor was obtained from a man younger than 45 in good health. In nucleotides, the CDR3 is TGTGCCAGTAGGAGACAGGGAGAAGATACGCAGTATTTT. The encoded protein is CASRRQGEDTQYF.